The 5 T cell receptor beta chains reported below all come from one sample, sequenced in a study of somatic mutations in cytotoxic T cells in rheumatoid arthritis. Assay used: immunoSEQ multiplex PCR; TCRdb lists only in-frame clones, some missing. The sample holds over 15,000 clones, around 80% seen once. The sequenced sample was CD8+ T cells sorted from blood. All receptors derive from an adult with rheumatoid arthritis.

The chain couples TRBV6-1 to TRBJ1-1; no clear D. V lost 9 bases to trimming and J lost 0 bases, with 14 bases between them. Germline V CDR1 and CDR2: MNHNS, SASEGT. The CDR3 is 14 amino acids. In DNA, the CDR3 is TGTGCCAGTACGATAGAGGTCATGAACACTGAAGCTTTCTTT. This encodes CASTIEVMNTEAFF.

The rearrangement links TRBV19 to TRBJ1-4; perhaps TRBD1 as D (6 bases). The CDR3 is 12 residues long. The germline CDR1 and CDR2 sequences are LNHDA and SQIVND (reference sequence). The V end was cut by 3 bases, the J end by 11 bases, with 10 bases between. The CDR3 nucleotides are TGTGCCAGTAGTATCGGGGGCGGGAAACTGTTTTTT. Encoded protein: CASSIGGGKLFF.

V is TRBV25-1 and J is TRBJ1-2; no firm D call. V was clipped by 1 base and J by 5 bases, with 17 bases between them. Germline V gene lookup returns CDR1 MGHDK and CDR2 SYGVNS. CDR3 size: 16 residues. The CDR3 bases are TGTGCCAGCAGTGAATTCGACCCGCTCCAGGAATATGGCTACACCTTC. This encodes CASSEFDPLQEYGYTF.

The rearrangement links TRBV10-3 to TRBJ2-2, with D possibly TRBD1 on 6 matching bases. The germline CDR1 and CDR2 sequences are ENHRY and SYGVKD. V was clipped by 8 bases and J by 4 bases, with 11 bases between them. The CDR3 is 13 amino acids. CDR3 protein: CAIPGVGTGELFF. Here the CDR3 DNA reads TGTGCCATCCCAGGGGTAGGCACCGGGGAGCTGTTTTTT.

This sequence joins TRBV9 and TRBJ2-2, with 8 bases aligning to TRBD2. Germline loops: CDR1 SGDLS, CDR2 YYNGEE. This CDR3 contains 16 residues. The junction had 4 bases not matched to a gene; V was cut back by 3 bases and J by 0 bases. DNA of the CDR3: TGTGCCAGCAGCGCGGGGGGACTAGCGAACACCGGGGAGCTGTTTTTT. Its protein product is CASSAGGLANTGELFF.